The present TCR beta chain was sequenced within a study of blood T cell repertoires in COVID-19. On the study more broadly: PBMCs, B-cell-depleted T cells, or T cells provided the cDNA or gDNA that made up the material.

Clinical history reported by participants formed the basis on which cohorts were assigned. Two negative PCRs, clearance, or symptom resolution were required of recovered Cohort 3 donors. TCRdb's copy holds only in-frame clones and misses some; the assay was immunoSEQ multiplex PCR. Found here are over 200,000 clones, 85% of them singletons; the top ten hold 18%. The receptor was isolated from a man in his forties who had recovered from COVID-19. Sequenced: PBMCs or T cells enriched from blood (not recorded which).

CDR3 sequence reads: CASSKTGTGYSGANVLTF. CDR3 sequence (DNA): TGTGCCAGCAGCAAGACCGGGACAGGATACTCTGGGGCCAACGTCCTGACTTTC. The chain recombines TRBV7-3 with TRBJ2-6, with 8 bases aligning to TRBD1. V dropped 5 bases and J dropped 0; count of bases not matched to a gene: 9. CDR1 and CDR2 (germline): SGHTA, FQGTGA. The CDR3 has 18 amino acids.